The following is a T cell receptor (beta chain) sequence with its context. This clone was seen more than once but under ten times. Its antigen has not been determined. It has no much larger one-base neighbor in the sample; base qualities were not kept. The data were obtained in a study of cytomegalovirus exposure and HLA in healthy donors (dated by TCRdb to the late 2010s). Broadly, across the study: An earlier analysis of several hundred of the donors reported approximately 260 Gb of sequence data and around 100 million unique TCR beta sequences obtained from 150 million to 200 million T cells. In addition to the first cohort of about 650 subjects, a separate validation cohort of 130 or so different subjects was used. An earlier analysis of around 580 of the donors used high-throughput TCR beta sequencing to judge whether each TCR beta V gene segment behaved as functional or pseudogenic. To study patterns of TCR occurrence, a later analysis re-analyzed previously published TCR beta repertoires from around 670 donors and added high-resolution HLA genotyping. Both class I and class II loci were covered by HLA typing, at four-digit resolution. To predict cytomegalovirus infection status, the study combined high-throughput TCR immunosequencing, statistical association of individual TCRs with disease status, and machine learning. A later genetic analysis took genome-wide SNP genotypes for about three fifths of the 666 donors and used that subset as a discovery cohort. All discovery cohort repertoires had been generated using a single sequencing platform. Across some 400 genotyped donors of the cohort, an average of roughly 250,000 unique TCR beta nucleotide sequences per donor were sequenced, and approximately 19% of those sequences were non-productive. Because of strong linkage in the cohort, roughly 5 DR-DQ haplotypes were treated as single units for association and clustering. Among the roughly 430 genotyped donors, 75% to 90% belonged to the genetic ancestry cluster associated with self-reported Caucasian donors. Using immunosequencing, the study profiled T cell repertoires from 666 subjects and related those repertoires to cytomegalovirus serostatus. The study was designed to test whether signatures of past pathogen exposure could be identified by cataloging public T cell receptors. The later analysis used no new phenotypic data to find candidate immune exposures, relying instead on TCR beta sequences and their occurrence across donors. The number of donors typed differed by locus, with 629-630 for A, B, C, DRB1 and DQB1, more than 500 for DQA1, 606 for DPA1, and approximately 470 for DPB1. Roughly 300 gigabases of sequencing data and tens of millions of unique TCR sequences were included in an early release covering 500 to 750 HLA-typed donors. Donor age, sex, ethnicity and CMV serostatus were compiled alongside the repertoire data. The research as a whole found: In a later genetic analysis, a missense DCLRE1C variant was associated with V-gene and J-gene trimming of TCR beta chains, and the association was replicated in an independent cohort. A total of 164 TCR beta chains were listed by the study as associated with cytomegalovirus. Approximately 16 rarely observed V segments, including chromosome 9 orphons, were excluded from the earlier analysis of several hundred of the donors because counts were too low. Strong co-occurrence of HLA alleles, especially DR and DQ, made assigning TCR associations to individual alleles difficult. A further reported finding was that TCR beta sequences accurately predicted the HLA-A and HLA-B alleles for most subjects in the first cohort. Most CMV-associated TCR beta chains appeared to be HLA-restricted in a later analysis, and the HLA associations seemed to be driven largely by CMV exposure. Because HLA typing was missing for some donors at each locus, association tests included only the typed subset. A later genetic analysis reported fewer N-insertions in productive TCRs among donors in an Asian-associated ancestry cluster than the roughly 720-donor mean. In an earlier analysis of roughly 500 of the donors, most TCR beta V segments appeared in productive rearrangements about 90% or about 30% of the time, broadly matching IMGT annotations. The authors suggested that the approach could potentially be generalized to other disease states and immunological phenotypes. Compared with equally common non-associated chains, HLA-associated TCR beta chains in a later analysis were more clonally expanded and had lower generation probabilities. This cohort had only TCR beta chains sequenced, and the lack of alpha or paired-chain data limited which features could be detected. According to a later analysis, TCR association rates differed among HLA loci, with DRB1 alleles showing the most associated TCRs and HLA-C alleles showing the fewest. At a false discovery rate of 0.05, a later analysis linked under 20,000 TCR beta sequences to specific HLA alleles. The 87-base-pair reads could not distinguish some IMGT-functional V segments, including TRBV6-2 and TRBV6-3, so those segments were excluded. The classifier was reported to diagnose cytomegalovirus status with high specificity and sensitivity in both the original cohort and the validation cohort. A few of the identified cytomegalovirus-associated TCR beta chains were confirmed in vitro to be specific for cytomegalovirus antigens. The only immune exposure information available for the cohort was CMV serostatus. The presence/absence analyses assumed that sequencing depth was roughly uniform across donors, and that assumption may not be true. Most TCR sequences were observed very rarely across donors, whereas some public TCRs were present in many individuals. Several of the top co-occurrence clusters appeared to be linked to parvovirus B19, influenza, CMV and Epstein-Barr virus, according to a later analysis. A cluster of highly shared sequence variants was judged likely to be a technical artifact of the sequencing pipeline. Correlated functional status among segregating V segments might be attributable to linkage disequilibrium, but an unknown experimental factor could not be ruled out.

The cohort comprised several hundred healthy bone marrow donors. At the time of sampling, all cohort members were nominally healthy, though unrecorded immune exposures were likely present. The donor tested CMV seropositive and was one of the 289 seropositive cohort members. Each donor provided a peripheral blood sample, and peripheral blood mononuclear cells were used for TCR beta sequencing. The Qiagen DNeasy Blood Extraction Kit was used to extract genomic DNA from the blood cell samples. Libraries were constructed by the immunoSEQ multiplex PCR assay. A mixture of 60 forward primers for TCR Vbeta segments and 13 reverse primers for TCR Jbeta segments was used in the multiplex PCR. A multiplex PCR assay on genomic DNA amplified the CDR3 region of rearranged TCR beta genes. The amplified TCR beta libraries were sequenced on the Illumina HiSeq System as 87-base-pair reads. Concerning the study's data processing: Across the 670 or so repertoires, a later analysis counted 75 million to 90 million unique TCR beta chains, roughly 11 million of which were shared by at least two donors. Raw reads were error-corrected and collapsed into unique sequences by a nearest-neighbor algorithm in which closely related sequences were merged to remove PCR and sequencing errors. To assign V, D and J gene segments, CDR3 sequences were aligned to IMGT reference sequences. For a sequence to be retained, at least a six-nucleotide match to both a V gene segment and a J gene segment was required. Rearrangements were classified as productive when the CDR3 lacked stop codons and remained in frame with V and J, and all other rearrangements were classified as non-productive. Following IMGT convention, CDR3 was defined as the stretch from the second conserved V-encoded cysteine up to the conserved J-encoded phenylalanine. Sequences without an unambiguous match to a single V gene segment were excluded from the earlier analysis of a few hundred of the donors. In an earlier analysis of approximately 550 of the donors, V segments were called functional above 56.7% productive rearrangements and were called segregating when the between-donor standard deviation exceeded 5%. A statistical classification framework was developed to diagnose cytomegalovirus status using the catalog of TCR beta chain sequences. In a later analysis, V and J genes were assigned by comparing TCR nucleotide sequences against IMGT/GENE-DB human TR gene sequences. Using the TCRdist pipeline, a later analysis assigned CDR3 sequences along with most-parsimonious VDJ recombination scenarios. A later analysis defined each TCR beta chain by its CDR3 amino acid sequence plus V-gene family, and excluded reads lacking a unique V-gene family. As a way to deal with suspected cross-contamination and a sequencing artifact, a later analysis dropped approximately 590 nucleotide sequences that were highly shared and had low generation probability. In a later analysis, a clonal expansion index for each public chain was calculated from normalized within-repertoire ranks of inferred template counts. A later analysis computed generation probabilities with a VDJ recombination model fitted to out-of-frame rearrangements, and checked the results against IGoR. Hypergeometric tests were used in a later analysis to score TCR-TCR, TCR-HLA and TCR-CMV co-occurrence, with a repertoire-size bias correction applied to the TCR pairs. In a later analysis, false discovery rates were estimated by permuting HLA or CMV assignments 20 times. In a later analysis, co-occurring TCRs were grouped with DBSCAN, and TCRdist sequence similarity was added when clustering was performed within HLA-allele-positive subsets. For co-occurrence clustering, repertoires with fewer than 30,000 or more than 120,000 public chains were excluded, along with roughly 5 repertoires with anomalous nucleotide sharing. The table was pulled from immuneACCESS by TCRdb, which kept in-frame rearrangements only. Such tables lose some clones; where checked, under half of the loss comes from unresolved V genes, and the rest has no known cause. V and J calls and clone size come straight from that table; D and trimming were deduced from the DNA. The sample table shows about 210,000 clones, and approximately 78% are seen once. Jointly, the top ten make up approximately 14% of the sample.

At the junction V is shortened by 8 bases and J by 6 bases; bases outside the gene matches: 14. CDR1 and CDR2 are drawn from the germline V gene: SGHTA, FQGNSA. The CDR3 measures 16 amino acids from cysteine to phenylalanine. The DNA shown is the 48-base CDR3, in frame from base 1. Sequenced: PBMCs. This sequence was found in a woman aged 30 to 39 in good health and CMV-seropositive. The rearranged chain carries TRBV7-2 and TRBJ2-2, with 8 junctional bases fitting TRBD2. The CDR3 in this case is CASGRLSGRFSGELFF. Here is the DNA: TGTGCCAGCGGCCGCCTGAGCGGGAGATTCTCCGGGGAGCTGTTTTTT.